This T cell receptor beta chain was captured in a study of blood T cell repertoires in COVID-19. Study summary: Both acute and convalescent COVID-19 samples were obtained from the United States, Italy and Spain. Nucleic acid was either cDNA or gDNA, and it came from T cells, B-cell-depleted T cells, or PBMCs.

The protocol was immunoSEQ multiplex PCR, while the TCRdb copy is restricted to in-frame clones and leaves out a portion. The repertoire consists of more than 80,000 clones, with 80% to 90% occurring once and the leading ten covering roughly 11%. The CDR3 spans 13 residues. Trimming took 8 bases from V and 8 from J, leaving 15 bases between them. The genes are TRBV12-3 or TRBV12-4 and TRBJ1-4; no clear D. The receptor's source is an elderly man with acute or convalescent COVID-19. Sequenced material: peripheral blood. CDR3 in DNA: TGTGCCAGCCTAGAGGGTAGGGAGGAAAAACTGTTTTTT. This translates into CASLEGREEKLFF.